The 20 T cell receptor beta chains below all came from one sample that was sequenced in a study of blood T cell repertoires in COVID-19. Sequencing was performed with immunoSEQ multiplex PCR; in TCRdb, only in-frame clones are kept and a portion is missing. The sample records 110,000 to 150,000 clones, about 80% being singletons. The sequenced sample consisted of peripheral blood. The receptors stem from a woman older than 75 in a cohort sampled during active or convalescent COVID-19.

V usage is TRBV11-1 and J usage is TRBJ2-6; perhaps TRBD1 as D (6 bases). V lost 6 bases to trimming and J lost 3 bases, with 15 bases between them. The CDR3 has 16 residues. CDR1 is SGHAT and CDR2 is FQDESV in the germline V gene (reference sequence). The CDR3: CASRPGAGVGANVLTF. CDR3 bases: TGTGCCAGCAGACCCGGTGCAGGGGTTGGGGCCAACGTCCTGACTTTC.

V gene TRBV5-4 combines with J gene TRBJ1-4; 10 positions agree with TRBD1. CDR3 length: 14 residues. The ends lost 3 bases at V and 8 bases at J; junction bases unmatched: 4. CDR1 SGHNT and CDR2 YYREEE come from the germline V gene (reference sequence). This CDR3 reads CASSSDRGLEKLFF. For the CDR3, the DNA is TGTGCCAGCAGCTCCGACAGGGGGCTGGAAAAACTGTTTTTT.

The chain is built from TRBV5-5 and TRBJ1-6; tentatively, D is TRBD1 (5 bases). The CDR3 is 15 amino acids. Per germline, CDR1 SGHKS and CDR2 YYEKEE (reference sequence). V was pared by 1 base and J by 9 bases, with 14 bases between. CDR3 in DNA: TGTGCCAGCAGCTTGTCTCCAGGGTCTAGTTCACCCCTCCACTTT. As protein: CASSLSPGSSSPLHF.

The rearrangement links TRBV28 to TRBJ1-2; perhaps TRBD1 as D (5 bases). This CDR3 region has 14 residues. V lost 3 bases and J lost 3, with 11 bases in between. Germline V lookup: CDR1 MDHEN, CDR2 SYDVKM. In DNA form, the CDR3 reads TGTGCCAGCAGTTTCGACAGCTTATACTATGGCTACACCTTC. Translated: CASSFDSLYYGYTF.

This clone was counted many times. This chain joins TRBV21-1 and TRBJ1-3. TRBV21-1 is shown as a pseudogene. The CDR3 covers 17 residues. The CDR3 protein is CASRWKTRLGSGNTIYF. In DNA form, the CDR3 reads TGTGCCAGCAGGTGGAAGACCCGACTGGGCTCTGGAAACACCATATATTTT.

The chain combines TRBV6-5 with TRBJ2-2, with D hard to call. CDR3 size: 14 residues. CDR1 is MNHEY and CDR2 is SVGAGI in the germline V gene. V dropped 6 bases and J dropped 0 bases, with 8 bases sitting between them. This chain's CDR3 is CASSRLTNTGELFF. The CDR3, as DNA: TGTGCCAGCAGCAGGCTCACGAACACCGGGGAGCTGTTTTTT.

This chain joins TRBV7-9 and TRBJ1-2, with TRBD1 matching over 9 bases. The CDR3 spans 16 residues. The germline V gene has CDR1 SEHNR and CDR2 FQNEAQ (reference sequence). J gave up 7 bases and V 5 bases, and 14 bases lay outside the gene matches. This CDR3 is CASSGGLQGAKRGYTF. In DNA form, the CDR3 reads TGTGCCAGCAGCGGAGGCTTACAGGGGGCCAAACGTGGCTACACCTTC.

The chain carries TRBV18 and TRBJ2-3, with D possibly TRBD2 on 6 matching bases. The CDR3 is 16 amino acids. The ends were cut back, 2 bases at V and 4 bases at J, with 16 bases in the middle. Germline V CDR1 and CDR2: KGHSH, LQKENI. In DNA, the CDR3 is TGTGCCAGCTCACCATACTTGGAGGGGCGGGCAGATACGCAGTATTTT. It encodes CASSPYLEGRADTQYF.

The chain couples TRBV28 to TRBJ1-6; 8 nucleotides align to TRBD1. Germline-derived CDR1 and CDR2 are MDHEN and SYDVKM. The CDR3 loop spans 15 amino acids. With V trimmed by 4 bases and J by 5 bases, 4 bases remained unmatched. For the CDR3, the DNA is TGTGCCAGCAGTTCCTTGGACAGGGATAATTCACCCCTCCACTTT. Translation gives CASSSLDRDNSPLHF.

This clone was seen a single time. At one end the junction does not follow the germline gene, possibly because of a read error. The gene calls are TRBV4-1 and TRBJ1-1, with D perhaps TRBD1 (6 bases). The CDR3 is 14 residues long. Germline assignment: CDR1 MGHRA and CDR2 YSYEKL. CDR3 coding DNA: TGCGCCAGCAGCCAAGGCTACAGGGAACCTCATGTGGTCTTT. This encodes CASSQGYREPHVVF.

The chain carries TRBV2 and TRBJ1-2; D unclear. This CDR3 comprises 12 residues. V lost 4 bases to trimming and J lost 3 bases, with 6 bases between them. Germline assignment: CDR1 SNHLY and CDR2 FYNNEI. This CDR3 is CASSGRDYGYTF. CDR3 bases: TGTGCCAGCAGTGGGCGGGACTATGGCTACACCTTC.

This clone has more than one count but fewer than ten. The CDR3 nucleotides are TGTGCCAGCAGTGAGTGGGGGCTCAGGAACACCGGGGAGCTGTTTTTT. As protein: CASSEWGLRNTGELFF. V usage is TRBV2 and J usage is TRBJ2-2, with D tentatively TRBD1 (6 bases). The CDR3 has 16 residues. The germline gives CDR1 SNHLY, CDR2 FYNNEI. Trimming pared 3 bases from V and 1 base from J, leaving 12 bases between. The full variable domain, completed using reference TRBV2 and TRBJ2-2, is EPEVTQTPSHQVTQMGQEVILRCVPISNHLYFYWYRQILGQKVEFLVSFYNNEISEKSEIFDDQFSVERPDGSNFTLKIRSTKLEDSAMYFCASSEWGLRNTGELFFGEGSRLTVL.

V gene TRBV7-3 combines with J gene TRBJ2-5; 9 bases fit TRBD2. CDR1 is SGHTA and CDR2 is FQGTGA in the germline V gene. The CDR3 consists of 15 residues. V shed 0 bases and J 2 bases; nucleotides not matched to a gene: 1. The CDR3 nucleotides read TGTGCCAGCAGCTTAACGACTAGCGGACAAGAGACCCAGTACTTC. Translated, it gives CASSLTTSGQETQYF.

The V call is TRBV12-5, the J call TRBJ2-7, with 8 nucleotides matching TRBD1. From germline, CDR1 is LGHNT and CDR2 FRNRAP. V was clipped by 1 base and J by 5 bases; unmatched bases: 10. The length of the CDR3 is 16 residues. The CDR3 sequence: CASGLARTGREDEQYV. DNA for the CDR3: TGTGCTAGTGGTTTGGCCCGGACAGGGAGAGAGGACGAGCAGTACGTC.

This chain links TRBV7-2 with TRBJ2-5, with TRBD2 matching over 13 bases. The CDR3 is 15 amino acids. V shed 5 bases and J 4 bases; nucleotides not matched to a gene: 4. Germline loops: CDR1 SGHTA, CDR2 FQGNSA. The DNA for the CDR3 is TGTGCCAGCAGCCCACTAGCGGGGGGGCGAGAGACCCAGTACTTC. Its translation: CASSPLAGGRETQYF.

The genes are TRBV10-3 and TRBJ2-3, with 9 bases aligning to TRBD2. The V gene's germline CDR1 is ENHRY and CDR2 SYGVKD. There are 15 residues in the CDR3. With V trimmed by 9 bases and J by 2 bases, 9 bases remained unmatched. In nucleotides, the CDR3 is TGTGCCATGGGAGGAGCGGGGGGATACACAGATACGCAGTATTTT. Translating it yields CAMGGAGGYTDTQYF.

This chain joins TRBV19 and TRBJ1-3; D is unclear. The V end was cut by 3 bases, the J end by 4 bases, with 10 bases between. There are 14 residues in the CDR3. In germline, CDR1 is LNHDA, CDR2 SQIVND (reference sequence). The CDR3 DNA reads as TGTGCCAGTAGTATTACAGCTACCGGAAACACCATATATTTT. Translated, it gives CASSITATGNTIYF. Looking up the rest from reference TRBV19 and TRBJ1-3 gives the full variable domain: DGGITQSPKYLFRKEGQNVTLSCEQNLNHDAMYWYRQDPGQGLRLIYYSQIVNDFQKGDIAEGYSVSREKKESFPLTVTSAQKNPTAFYLCASSITATGNTIYFGEGSWLTVV.

V usage is TRBV28 and J usage is TRBJ1-5; maybe TRBD1 (5 bases). CDR1 and CDR2 from the germline V gene are MDHEN and SYDVKM. This CDR3 region has 16 residues. V lost 6 bases, J lost 0 bases, and 15 bases lay in between. CDR3 sequence: CASRGRRGHSNQPQHF. In DNA form, the CDR3 reads TGTGCCAGCAGGGGGAGGAGGGGTCATAGCAATCAGCCCCAGCATTTT.

The chain joins TRBV24-1 to TRBJ2-7; 10 bases are shared with TRBD1. With V trimmed by 5 bases and J by 5 bases, 14 bases remained unmatched. The CDR3 has 17 residues. Germline CDR1 KGHDR, CDR2 SFDVKD. The chain's CDR3 is CATSVIRDRGSRNEQYF. The CDR3 bases are TGTGCCACCAGTGTTATCCGGGACAGGGGTAGTAGAAACGAGCAGTACTTC.

In DNA, the CDR3 is TGTGCCAGCAGTACTAGCGGGTGGGAGACCCAGTACTTC. Its protein product is CASSTSGWETQYF. The chain joins TRBV7-2 to TRBJ2-5; 9 bases are shared with TRBD2. Germline V CDR1 and CDR2: SGHTA, FQGNSA. The CDR3 is made up of 13 amino acids. V dropped 6 bases and J dropped 5; count of bases not matched to a gene: 4. The whole variable domain, filled in from reference TRBV7-2 and TRBJ2-5, reads GAGVSQSPSNKVTEKGKDVELRCDPISGHTALYWYRQSLGQGLEFLIYFQGNSAPDKSGLPSDRFSAERTGGSVSTLTIQRTQQEDSAVYLCASSTSGWETQYFGPGTRLLVL.